Below, 23 T cell receptor beta chains from the same sample are listed, as sequenced in a study of cytomegalovirus exposure and HLA in healthy donors. Using immunoSEQ multiplex PCR, the repertoire was profiled, and TCRdb retains in-frame clones only, with some absent. The sample lists about 160,000 clones, roughly 89% occurring once. Sequenced sample: PBMCs. These receptor sequences come from a young man in good health and CMV-seropositive.

The chain recombines TRBV14 with TRBJ2-1; D is perhaps TRBD2 (6 bases). This CDR3 is built from 15 residues. The V gene lost 4 bases and the J gene lost 4 bases, with 14 bases spanning the gap. Looked up from germline, CDR1 is SGHDN and CDR2 is FVKESK. In DNA form, the CDR3 reads TGTGCCAGCAGCCCCCGGGACTGGGGTTACAATGAGCAGTTCTTC. It codes for CASSPRDWGYNEQFF.

This clone has a single count. This rearrangement joins TRBV7-6 to TRBJ2-3; D is unresolved. Germline V gene lookup returns CDR1 SGHVS and CDR2 FNYEAQ. This CDR3 has 14 residues. Trimming cost V 1 base and J 4 bases, with 9 bases left between them. CDR3 sequence (DNA): TGTGCCAGCAGCTTAGTCCCACCAGCAGATACGCAGTATTTT. Protein: CASSLVPPADTQYF.

The rearrangement links TRBV14 to TRBJ2-1; 7 bases agree with TRBD2. With 6 bases clipped from V and 0 bases from J, the junction kept 8 bases outside the gene matches. CDR1 and CDR2 from the germline V gene are SGHDN and FVKESK. CDR3 length: 16 residues. The CDR3 sequence: CASSPFGGSSYNEQFF. DNA of the CDR3: TGTGCCAGCAGTCCTTTCGGGGGGAGCTCCTACAATGAGCAGTTCTTC. The whole variable domain, remainder taken from reference TRBV14 and TRBJ2-1, is EAGVTQFPSHSVIEKGQTVTLRCDPISGHDNLYWYRRVMGKEIKFLLHFVKESKQDESGMPNNRFLAERTGGTYSTLKVQPAELEDSGVYFCASSPFGGSSYNEQFFGPGTRLTVL.

This rearrangement joins TRBV29-1 to TRBJ1-4; possible D gene TRBD1, 5 bases. The CDR3 runs to 14 residues. Per the germline V gene, CDR1 is SQVTM and CDR2 is ANQGSEA. Trimming stripped 5 bases from V and 5 bases from J, with 15 bases between. Written as DNA, the CDR3 is TGCAGCGTTCGTTTAGGGGTATCCAATGAAAAACTGTTTTTT. It codes for CSVRLGVSNEKLFF.

The rearrangement joins TRBV25-1 to TRBJ2-5, with D possibly matching TRBD1 (6 bases). The CDR3 is 14 amino acids. Trimming stripped 4 bases from V and 2 bases from J, with 11 bases between. From germline, CDR1 is MGHDK and CDR2 SYGVNS. CDR3 sequence reads: CASSGRGGQETQYF. DNA for the CDR3: TGTGCCAGCAGTGGCAGGGGCGGGCAAGAGACCCAGTACTTC.

This clone was counted only a few times. The chain carries TRBV9 and TRBJ2-7; 10 bases line up with TRBD2. Germline CDR1 is SGDLS and CDR2 is YYNGEE. This CDR3 region has 15 residues. J gave up 3 bases and V 4 bases, and 7 bases lay outside the gene matches. CDR3 in DNA: TGTGCCAGCAGCATCGGGACTAGCGCTATCTACGAGCAGTACTTC. The encoded protein is CASSIGTSAIYEQYF.

V is TRBV6-1 and J is TRBJ2-2; the match to TRBD2 covers 11 bases. Germline V lookup: CDR1 MNHNS, CDR2 SASEGT. The CDR3 contains 17 residues. V dropped 2 bases and J dropped 7; count of bases not matched to a gene: 9. CDR3 sequence (DNA): TGTGCCAGCAGTGAAACGTCGGCTAGCGGGAGGCTCGGGGAGCTGTTTTTT. Translated, it gives CASSETSASGRLGELFF.

The rearrangement links TRBV19 to TRBJ1-1, with 8 bases identical to TRBD1. This CDR3 region has 13 residues. CDR1 and CDR2 from the germline V gene are LNHDA and SQIVND (reference sequence). The J segment lost 4 bases and the V segment lost 2 bases, leaving 0 bases of the junction unmatched. CDR3 in DNA: TGTGCCAGTAGTATAACAGGGGGCACTGAAGCTTTCTTT. Translating gives CASSITGGTEAFF. Filled out from reference TRBV19 and TRBJ1-1, the complete variable domain reads DGGITQSPKYLFRKEGQNVTLSCEQNLNHDAMYWYRQDPGQGLRLIYYSQIVNDFQKGDIAEGYSVSREKKESFPLTVTSAQKNPTAFYLCASSITGGTEAFFGQGTRLTVV.

The chain joins TRBV5-1 to TRBJ1-2; 9 positions match TRBD1. V was pared by 2 bases and J by 6 bases, with 8 bases of the junction left unmatched. The CDR3 consists of 15 residues. Germline-derived CDR1 and CDR2 are SGHRS and YFSETQ. In DNA form, the CDR3 reads TGCGCCAGCAGCTTAACAGGGGGCGTTTTAGATGGCTACACCTTC. Protein product: CASSLTGGVLDGYTF.

The rearrangement links TRBV29-1 to TRBJ1-1; unclear D gene. This CDR3 has 13 residues. V lost 0 bases and J lost 0, with 5 bases in between. Germline loops: CDR1 SQVTM, CDR2 ANQGSEA. The CDR3 sequence is CSVEEQMNTEAFF. The CDR3 DNA sequence: TGCAGCGTTGAAGAACAAATGAACACTGAAGCTTTCTTT.

The chain has TRBV6-1 and TRBJ1-2; perhaps TRBD1 as D (5 bases). Trimming removed 1 base from V and 0 bases from J, with 9 bases in between. CDR1 is MNHNS and CDR2 is SASEGT in the germline V gene. CDR3 size: 15 residues. CDR3 residues: CASSEEGTPNYGYTF. The CDR3, as DNA: TGTGCCAGCAGTGAAGAGGGGACTCCTAACTATGGCTACACCTTC.

V gene TRBV4-2 combines with J gene TRBJ2-3; possibly TRBD1 for D (5 bases). CDR3 size: 18 residues. The ends were cut back, 0 bases at V and 1 base at J, with 17 bases in the middle. Looked up from germline, CDR1 is LGHNA and CDR2 is YNFKEQ. As DNA, the CDR3 is TGTGCCAGCAGCCAAGATGCCTCTCGACAGATCCGCACAGATACGCAGTATTTT. It yields the protein CASSQDASRQIRTDTQYF.

The V call is TRBV7-6, the J call TRBJ1-1; D perhaps matches TRBD1 (6 bases). With 5 bases removed from V and 8 bases from J, the gap between germline ends came to 12 bases. The CDR3 totals 12 residues. Looked up from germline, CDR1 is SGHVS and CDR2 is FNYEAQ. CDR3 in DNA: TGTGCCAGCAGCAATATAGGGGGAGAAGCTTTCTTT. Protein product: CASSNIGGEAFF.

The V call is TRBV4-1, the J call TRBJ2-1; 9 bases agree with TRBD1. Germline loops: CDR1 MGHRA, CDR2 YSYEKL. CDR3 length: 15 residues. Trimming cost V 4 bases and J 7 bases; bases outside gene matches: 8. The CDR3 sequence: CASSRSGTGWNEQFF. DNA of the CDR3: TGCGCCAGCAGCCGGTCCGGGACAGGGTGGAATGAGCAGTTCTTC.

The chain is built from TRBV5-1 and TRBJ1-1, with a possible D match to TRBD1 (5 bases). Deletions cut 0 bases from V and 3 bases from J, with 12 bases between. In germline, CDR1 is SGHRS, CDR2 YFSETQ. The CDR3 totals 15 residues. The CDR3 reads CASSLARGGDTEAFF. The CDR3, as DNA: TGCGCCAGCAGCTTGGCGCGGGGAGGGGACACTGAAGCTTTCTTT.

This clone was observed a single time. The chain links TRBV13 to TRBJ2-7; no reliable D call. V shed 0 bases and J shed 5 bases, with 14 bases lying between them. Germline V gene lookup returns CDR1 PRHDT and CDR2 FYEKMQ (reference sequence). The CDR3 totals 15 residues. This CDR3 is CASSLGLSLSHEQYF. CDR3 in DNA: TGTGCCAGCAGCTTAGGCCTTAGTTTGAGCCACGAGCAGTACTTC.

The chain couples TRBV18 to TRBJ2-7; TRBD1 is a possible D gene (5 bases). V was trimmed by 2 bases and J by 3 bases, leaving 8 bases between them. The CDR3 extends over 13 amino acids. Germline CDR1 KGHSH, CDR2 LQKENI. Here the CDR3 DNA reads TGTGCCAGCTCACCAAGGGGTCACTACGAGCAGTACTTC. Translating it yields CASSPRGHYEQYF.

The chain links TRBV5-1 to TRBJ1-5, with 7 bases matching TRBD1. The CDR3 is made up of 15 amino acids. V shed 0 bases, J shed 3 bases, and the junction held 3 bases outside the gene matches. Germline lookup yields CDR1 SGHRS and CDR2 YFSETQ. CDR3 residues: CASSLGQGSNQPQHF. DNA of the CDR3: TGCGCCAGCAGCTTGGGACAGGGTTCCAATCAGCCCCAGCATTTT.

The CDR3 spells CASRDQGARDTQYF. DNA of the CDR3: TGTGCCAGCAGAGATCAGGGGGCGAGGGATACGCAGTATTTT. The chain joins TRBV6-6 to TRBJ2-3, with TRBD1 identical over 8 bases. The CDR3 covers 14 residues. Germline assignment: CDR1 MNHNY and CDR2 SVGAGI (reference sequence). The J segment lost 6 bases and the V segment lost 6 bases, leaving 8 bases of the junction unmatched.

In DNA, the CDR3 is TGTGCCAGCAGCCCCCGGGACAGTGCCTACGAGCAGTACTTC. This translates into CASSPRDSAYEQYF. The rearrangement uses TRBV7-9 and TRBJ2-7, with 7 bases aligning to TRBD1. The germline CDR1 and CDR2 sequences are SEHNR and FQNEAQ (reference sequence). J gave up 2 bases and V 5 bases, and 6 bases lay outside the gene matches. CDR3 length equals 14 residues.

CDR3 DNA sequence: TGTGCCAGCAGCAAGGGGATTCTGACCGAAAAACTGTTTTTT. It specifies CASSKGILTEKLFF. V is TRBV6-1 and J is TRBJ1-4; weak D call: TRBD1 (5 bases). The CDR3 is 14 amino acids. Trimming shortened V by 6 bases and J by 8 bases, and 16 bases separated the two germline ends. Germline assignment: CDR1 MNHNS and CDR2 SASEGT.

The V gene is TRBV2, the J gene TRBJ2-7; 12 nucleotides line up with TRBD2. V was clipped by 6 bases and J by 4 bases; unmatched bases: 7. The CDR3 covers 15 residues. The germline gives CDR1 SNHLY, CDR2 FYNNEI. DNA for the CDR3: TGTGCCAGCAGCGAACTAGCGGGAGGACATTACGAGCAGTACTTC. Its translation is CASSELAGGHYEQYF.

This chain links TRBV28 with TRBJ1-2, with TRBD1 matching 8 bases. The ends lost 5 bases at V and 4 bases at J; junction bases unmatched: 6. Germline CDR1 is MDHEN and CDR2 is SYDVKM. This CDR3 spans 14 amino acids. CDR3 loop: CASSNLQGVYGYTF. Written as DNA, the CDR3 is TGTGCCAGCAGTAACCTACAGGGGGTCTATGGCTACACCTTC.